This T cell receptor beta chain appears in the sequencing data of a study of shared clonotypes between healthy human individuals. On the study more broadly: The study enrolled a couple of women and a few men aged 18 to 49. Study-level points and caveats: Owing to a small donor count, the genetic and exposure-history diversity represented was limited.

The trim removed 3 bases at V and 1 base at J, leaving 5 bases unmatched. The CDR3 spans 16 residues. Looked up from germline, CDR1 is KGHSH and CDR2 is LQKENI. Genomic DNA from each subset was divided evenly over several immunoSEQ plates. Sequencing used immunoSEQ multiplex PCR; TCRdb keeps in-frame clones, though not all of them. Of roughly 2 million clones in the sample, approximately 94% were seen once. In regard to this clone: Its cognate antigen is unknown.

This clonotype was obtained from a man between 18 and 35 years old in good health. The genes are TRBV18 and TRBJ2-2; 7 nucleotides agree with TRBD1. Sequenced sample: naive CD4+ T cells sorted from blood. Noted subset: CD45RA+ positively selected. The DNA of the CDR3 is TGTGCCAGCTCACCCGGACAGGTCCGGAACACCGGGGAGCTGTTTTTT. Translation gives CASSPGQVRNTGELFF.